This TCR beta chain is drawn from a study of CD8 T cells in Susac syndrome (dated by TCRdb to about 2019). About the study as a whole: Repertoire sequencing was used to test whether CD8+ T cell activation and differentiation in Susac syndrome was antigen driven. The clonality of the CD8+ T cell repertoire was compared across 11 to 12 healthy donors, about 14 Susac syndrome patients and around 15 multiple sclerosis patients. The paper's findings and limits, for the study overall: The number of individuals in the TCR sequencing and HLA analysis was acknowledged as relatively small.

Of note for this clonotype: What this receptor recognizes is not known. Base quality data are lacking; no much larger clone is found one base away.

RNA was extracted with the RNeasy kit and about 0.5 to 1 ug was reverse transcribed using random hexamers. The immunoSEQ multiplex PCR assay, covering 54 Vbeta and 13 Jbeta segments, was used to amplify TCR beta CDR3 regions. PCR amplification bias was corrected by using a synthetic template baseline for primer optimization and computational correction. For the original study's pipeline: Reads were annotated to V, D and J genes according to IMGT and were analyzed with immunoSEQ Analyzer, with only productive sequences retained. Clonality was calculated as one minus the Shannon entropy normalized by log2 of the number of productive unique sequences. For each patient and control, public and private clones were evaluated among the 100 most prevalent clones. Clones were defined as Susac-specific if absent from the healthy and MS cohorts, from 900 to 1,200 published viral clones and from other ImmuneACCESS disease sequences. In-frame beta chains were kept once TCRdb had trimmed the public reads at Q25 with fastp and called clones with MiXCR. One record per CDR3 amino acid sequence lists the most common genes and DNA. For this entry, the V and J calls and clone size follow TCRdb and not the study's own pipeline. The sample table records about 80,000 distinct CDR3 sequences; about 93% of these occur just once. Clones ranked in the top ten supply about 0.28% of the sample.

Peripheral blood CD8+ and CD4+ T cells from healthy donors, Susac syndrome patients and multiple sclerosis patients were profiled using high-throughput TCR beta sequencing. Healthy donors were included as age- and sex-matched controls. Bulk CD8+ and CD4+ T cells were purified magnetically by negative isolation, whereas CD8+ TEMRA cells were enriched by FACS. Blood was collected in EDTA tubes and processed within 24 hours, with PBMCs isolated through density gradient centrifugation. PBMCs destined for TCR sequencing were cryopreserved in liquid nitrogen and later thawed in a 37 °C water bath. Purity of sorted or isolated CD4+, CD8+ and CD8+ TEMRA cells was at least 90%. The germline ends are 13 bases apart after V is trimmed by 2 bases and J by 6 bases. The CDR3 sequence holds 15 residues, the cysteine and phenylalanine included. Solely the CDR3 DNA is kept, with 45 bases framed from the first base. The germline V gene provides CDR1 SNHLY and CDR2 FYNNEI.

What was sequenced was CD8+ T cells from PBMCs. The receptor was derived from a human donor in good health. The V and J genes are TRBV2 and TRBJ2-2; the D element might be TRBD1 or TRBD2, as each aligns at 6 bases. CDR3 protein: CASSEWGARAGELFF. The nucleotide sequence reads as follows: TGTGCCAGCAGTGAATGGGGGGCACGGGCCGGGGAGCTGTTTTTT.